Sequencing of this TCR beta chain was carried out in a study of human T cells and chemical hapten exposure. Time point defined: pre-sensitization, week 0. Treatment given: therapeutic diphenylcyclopropenone sensitization with weekly scalp DPC. Alopecia patients deemed DPC-suitable, aged 18 to 70, excluding pregnancy. TCRdb ran MiXCR on the RACE reads and lists one entry per CDR3 protein. The repertoire includes 300,000 to 450,000 distinct CDR3 sequences, roughly 5% of them detected once, and 2% to 3% sits in the top ten. Ten or more counts support this clonotype. Germline loops: CDR1 SGDLS, CDR2 YYNGEE. This CDR3 is 14 amino acids long. The junction had 6 bases not matched to a gene; V was cut back by 4 bases and J by 7 bases.

Sequenced material: whole blood, taken in connection with sensitization to the hapten diphenylcyclopropenone (DPC). This clonotype was obtained from a woman between 50 and 59 years old with alopecia areata. Some clones in this sample may be carry-over from other donors' samples. The genes are TRBV9 and TRBJ2-1, with 9 bases aligning to TRBD1. The CDR3 loop reads CASSPRTGENEQFF. The CDR3 DNA reads as TGTGCCAGCAGCCCCAGGACAGGGGAGAATGAGCAGTTCTTC.